This TCR beta chain comes out of a study of blood T cell repertoires in COVID-19. Study-level background: Acute-phase and convalescent COVID-19 samples originated in the United States, Italy and Spain.

The CDR3 has 20 residues. V dropped 6 bases and J dropped 0 bases, with 26 bases sitting between them. The germline CDR1 and CDR2 sequences are MNHGY and SAAAGT. Assay: immunoSEQ multiplex PCR; the TCRdb copy retains only in-frame clones and omits some. The sample lists 56,000 or so clones, about nine tenths occurring once. This clonotype was obtained from a human donor in a cohort sampled during active COVID-19. Sequenced: peripheral blood. The chain is built from TRBV6-8 and TRBJ2-2; D perhaps matches TRBD2 (6 bases). The CDR3 region is CASSIAPPRDTFSNTGELFF. CDR3 nucleotides: TGTGCCAGCAGCATTGCTCCTCCGCGGGATACTTTCTCGAACACCGGGGAGCTGTTTTTT.